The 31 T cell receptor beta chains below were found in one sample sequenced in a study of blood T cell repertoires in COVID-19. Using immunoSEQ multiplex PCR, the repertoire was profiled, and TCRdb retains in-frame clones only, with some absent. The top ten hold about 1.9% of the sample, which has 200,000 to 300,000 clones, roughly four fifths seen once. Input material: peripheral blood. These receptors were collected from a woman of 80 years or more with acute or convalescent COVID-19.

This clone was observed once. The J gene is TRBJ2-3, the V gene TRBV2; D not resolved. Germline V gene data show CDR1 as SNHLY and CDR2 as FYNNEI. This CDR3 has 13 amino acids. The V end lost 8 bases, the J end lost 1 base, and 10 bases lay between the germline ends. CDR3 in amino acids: CASSVQGTDTQYF. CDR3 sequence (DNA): TGTGCCAGCTCGGTTCAGGGCACAGATACGCAGTATTTT.

CDR3 nucleotide sequence: TGCAGTGCTAGTATGACTAGCGGGAAATACAATGAGCAGTTCTTC. Protein product: CSASMTSGKYNEQFF. The rearrangement uses TRBV20-1 and TRBJ2-1; 11 bases fit TRBD2. The CDR3 has 15 amino acids. After removal of 3 bases from V and 4 bases from J, the junction contained 5 bases not matched to a gene. The germline gives CDR1 DFQATT, CDR2 SNEGSKA (reference sequence).

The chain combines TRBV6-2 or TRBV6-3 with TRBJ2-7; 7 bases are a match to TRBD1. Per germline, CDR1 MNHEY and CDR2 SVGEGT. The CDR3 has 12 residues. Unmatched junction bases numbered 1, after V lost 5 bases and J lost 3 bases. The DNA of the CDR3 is TGTGCCAGCAGTGACAGGGACTACGAGCAGTACTTC. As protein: CASSDRDYEQYF.

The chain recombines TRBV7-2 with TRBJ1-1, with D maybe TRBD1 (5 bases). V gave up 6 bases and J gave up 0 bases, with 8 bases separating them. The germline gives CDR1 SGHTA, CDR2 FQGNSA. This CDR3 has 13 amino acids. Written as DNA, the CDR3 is TGTGCCAGCAGTCGGGGGTTGAACACTGAAGCTTTCTTT. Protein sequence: CASSRGLNTEAFF.

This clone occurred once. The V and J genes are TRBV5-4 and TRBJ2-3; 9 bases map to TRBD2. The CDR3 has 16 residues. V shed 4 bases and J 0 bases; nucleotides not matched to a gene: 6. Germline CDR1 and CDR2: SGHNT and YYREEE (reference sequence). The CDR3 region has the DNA TGTGCCAGCAGCCGGGGGCGGGGGGGTAGCACAGATACGCAGTATTTT. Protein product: CASSRGRGGSTDTQYF.

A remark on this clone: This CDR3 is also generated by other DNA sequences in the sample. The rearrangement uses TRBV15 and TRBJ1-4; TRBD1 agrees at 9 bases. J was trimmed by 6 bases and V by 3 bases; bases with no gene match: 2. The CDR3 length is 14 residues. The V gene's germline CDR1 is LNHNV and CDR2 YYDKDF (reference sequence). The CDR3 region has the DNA TGTGCCACCAGCAGGGGACAGGGCCATGAAAAACTGTTTTTT. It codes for CATSRGQGHEKLFF.

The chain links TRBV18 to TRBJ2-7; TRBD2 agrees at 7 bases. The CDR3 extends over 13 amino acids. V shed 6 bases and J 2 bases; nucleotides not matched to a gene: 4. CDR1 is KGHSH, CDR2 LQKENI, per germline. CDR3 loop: CASSRGDTYEQYF. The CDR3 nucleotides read TGTGCCAGCTCCCGGGGGGATACCTACGAGCAGTACTTC. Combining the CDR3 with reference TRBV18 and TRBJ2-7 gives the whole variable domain NAGVMQNPRHLVRRRGQEARLRCSPMKGHSHVYWYRQLPEEGLKFMVYLQKENIIDESGMPKERFSAEFPKEGPSILRIQQVVRGDSAAYFCASSRGDTYEQYFGPGTRLTVT.

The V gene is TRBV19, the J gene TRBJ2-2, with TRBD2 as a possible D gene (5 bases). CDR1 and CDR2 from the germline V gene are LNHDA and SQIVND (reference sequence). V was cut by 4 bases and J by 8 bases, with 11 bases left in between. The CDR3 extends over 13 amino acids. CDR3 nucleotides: TGTGCCAGTAGTACGCCGGGATTGGGGGAGCTGTTTTTT. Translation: CASSTPGLGELFF.

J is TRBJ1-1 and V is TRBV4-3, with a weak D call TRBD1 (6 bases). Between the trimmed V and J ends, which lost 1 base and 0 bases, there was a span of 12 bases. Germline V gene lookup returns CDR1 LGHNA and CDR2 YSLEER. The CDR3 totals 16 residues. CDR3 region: CASSQGLTGLNTEAFF. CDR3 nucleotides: TGCGCCAGCAGCCAAGGGCTGACAGGTTTGAACACTGAAGCTTTCTTT.

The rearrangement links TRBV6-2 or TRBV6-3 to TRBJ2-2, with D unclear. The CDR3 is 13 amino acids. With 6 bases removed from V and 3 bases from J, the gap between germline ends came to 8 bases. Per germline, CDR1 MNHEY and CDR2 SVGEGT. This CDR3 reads CASRYTDTGELFF. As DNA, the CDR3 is TGTGCCAGCAGATACACTGACACCGGGGAGCTGTTTTTT.

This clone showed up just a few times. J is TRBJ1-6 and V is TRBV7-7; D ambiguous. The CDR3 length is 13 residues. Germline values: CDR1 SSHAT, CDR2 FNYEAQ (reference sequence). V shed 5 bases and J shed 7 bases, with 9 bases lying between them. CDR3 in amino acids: CASSTSVNSPLHF. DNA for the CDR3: TGTGCCAGCAGCACAAGCGTGAATTCACCCCTCCACTTT.

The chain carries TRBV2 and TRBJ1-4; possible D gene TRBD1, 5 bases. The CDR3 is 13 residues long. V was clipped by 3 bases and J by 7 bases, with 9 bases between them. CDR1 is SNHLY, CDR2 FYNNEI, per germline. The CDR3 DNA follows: TGTGCCAGCAGTGAGATCGGGGGTGAAAAACTGTTTTTT. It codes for CASSEIGGEKLFF. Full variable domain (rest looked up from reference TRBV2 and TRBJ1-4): EPEVTQTPSHQVTQMGQEVILRCVPISNHLYFYWYRQILGQKVEFLVSFYNNEISEKSEIFDDQFSVERPDGSNFTLKIRSTKLEDSAMYFCASSEIGGEKLFFGSGTQLSVL.

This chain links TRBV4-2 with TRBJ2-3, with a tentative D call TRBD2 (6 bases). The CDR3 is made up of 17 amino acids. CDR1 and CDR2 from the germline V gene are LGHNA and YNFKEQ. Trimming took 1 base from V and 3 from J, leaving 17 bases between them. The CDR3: CASSQGVYGRRTDTQYF. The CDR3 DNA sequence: TGTGCCAGCAGCCAAGGGGTTTACGGGAGAAGGACAGATACGCAGTATTTT.

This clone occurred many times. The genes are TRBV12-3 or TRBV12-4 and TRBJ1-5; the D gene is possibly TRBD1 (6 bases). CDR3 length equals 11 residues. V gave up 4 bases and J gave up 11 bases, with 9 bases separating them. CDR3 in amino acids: CASSYSGAQHF. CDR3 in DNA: TGTGCCAGCAGTTATTCAGGGGCCCAGCATTTT.

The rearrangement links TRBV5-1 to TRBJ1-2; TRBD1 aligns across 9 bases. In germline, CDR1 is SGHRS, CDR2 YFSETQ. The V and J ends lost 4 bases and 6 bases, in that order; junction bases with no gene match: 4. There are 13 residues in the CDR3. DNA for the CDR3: TGCGCCAGCAGCCAAACAGGGGGCGATGGCTACACCTTC. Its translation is CASSQTGGDGYTF.

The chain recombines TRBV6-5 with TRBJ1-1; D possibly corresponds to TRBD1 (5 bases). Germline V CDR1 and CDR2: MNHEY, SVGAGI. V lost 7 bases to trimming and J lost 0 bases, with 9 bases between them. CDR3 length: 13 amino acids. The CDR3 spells CASKWTLNTEAFF. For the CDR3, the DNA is TGTGCCAGCAAGTGGACACTGAACACTGAAGCTTTCTTT.

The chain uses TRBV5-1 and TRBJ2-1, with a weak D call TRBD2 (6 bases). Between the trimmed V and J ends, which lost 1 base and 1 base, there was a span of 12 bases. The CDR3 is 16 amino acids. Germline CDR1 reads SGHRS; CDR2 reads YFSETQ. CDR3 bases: TGCGCCAGCAGCTTGTGGGGGGAACGGTCCTACAATGAGCAGTTCTTC. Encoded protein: CASSLWGERSYNEQFF.

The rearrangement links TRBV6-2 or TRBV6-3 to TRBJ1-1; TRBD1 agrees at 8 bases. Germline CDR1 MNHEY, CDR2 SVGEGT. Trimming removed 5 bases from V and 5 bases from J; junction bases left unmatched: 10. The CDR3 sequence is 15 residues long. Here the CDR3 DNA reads TGTGCCAGCAGTGATCCGGGGACAGGACAAACTGAAGCTTTCTTT. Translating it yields CASSDPGTGQTEAFF.

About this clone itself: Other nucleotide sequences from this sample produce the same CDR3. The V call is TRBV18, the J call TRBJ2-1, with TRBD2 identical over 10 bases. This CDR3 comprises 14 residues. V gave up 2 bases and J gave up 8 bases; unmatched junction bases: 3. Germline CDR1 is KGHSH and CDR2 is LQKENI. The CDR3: CASSPGLAADEQFF. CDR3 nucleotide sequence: TGTGCCAGCTCACCAGGACTAGCGGCAGATGAGCAGTTCTTC.

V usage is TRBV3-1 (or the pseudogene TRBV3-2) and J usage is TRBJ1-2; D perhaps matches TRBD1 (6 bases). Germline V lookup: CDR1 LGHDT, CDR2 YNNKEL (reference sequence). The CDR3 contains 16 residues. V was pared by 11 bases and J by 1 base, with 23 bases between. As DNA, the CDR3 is TGTGCCGCCGGCCGGGGGGGCTTCCCTTTTAACTATGGCTACACCTTC. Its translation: CAAGRGGFPFNYGYTF.

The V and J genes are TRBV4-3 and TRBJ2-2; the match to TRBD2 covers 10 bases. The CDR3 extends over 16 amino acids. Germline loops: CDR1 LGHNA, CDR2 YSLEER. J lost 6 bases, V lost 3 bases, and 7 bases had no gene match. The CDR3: CASSQDLAGVAGELFF. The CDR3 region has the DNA TGCGCCAGCAGCCAGGACCTAGCGGGAGTTGCCGGGGAGCTGTTTTTT.

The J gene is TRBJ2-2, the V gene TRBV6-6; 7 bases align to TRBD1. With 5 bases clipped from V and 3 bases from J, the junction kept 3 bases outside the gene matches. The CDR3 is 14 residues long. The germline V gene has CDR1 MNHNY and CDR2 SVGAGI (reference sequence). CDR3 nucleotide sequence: TGTGCCAGCAGTCACGGGACAGACACCGGGGAGCTGTTTTTT. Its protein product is CASSHGTDTGELFF.

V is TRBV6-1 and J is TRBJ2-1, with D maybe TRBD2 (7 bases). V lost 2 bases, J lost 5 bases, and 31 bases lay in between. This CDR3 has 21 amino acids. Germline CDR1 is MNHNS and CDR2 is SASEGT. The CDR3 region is CASSEFPLLNLGGGTNNEQFF. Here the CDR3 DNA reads TGTGCCAGCAGTGAATTTCCCCTATTAAATTTAGGGGGGGGTACGAACAATGAGCAGTTCTTC.

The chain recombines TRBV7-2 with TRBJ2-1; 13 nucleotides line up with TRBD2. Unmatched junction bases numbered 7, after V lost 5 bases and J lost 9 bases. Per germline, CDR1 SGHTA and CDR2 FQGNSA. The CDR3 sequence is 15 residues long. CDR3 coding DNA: TGTGCCAGCAGCCCCACTAGCGGGAGGGCCCCTGAGCAGTTCTTC. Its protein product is CASSPTSGRAPEQFF.

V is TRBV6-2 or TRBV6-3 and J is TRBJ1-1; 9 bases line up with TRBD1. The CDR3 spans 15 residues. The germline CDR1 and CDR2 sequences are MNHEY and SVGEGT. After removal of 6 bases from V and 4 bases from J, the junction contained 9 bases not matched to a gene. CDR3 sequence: CASSTRDRVVTEAFF. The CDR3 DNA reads TGTGCCAGCAGCACCCGGGACAGGGTTGTCACTGAAGCTTTCTTT.

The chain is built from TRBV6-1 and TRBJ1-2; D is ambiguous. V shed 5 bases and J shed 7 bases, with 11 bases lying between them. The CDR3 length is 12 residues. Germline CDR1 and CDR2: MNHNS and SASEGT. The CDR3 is CASSHDIFGYTF. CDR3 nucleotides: TGTGCCAGCAGTCACGACATCTTTGGCTACACCTTC.

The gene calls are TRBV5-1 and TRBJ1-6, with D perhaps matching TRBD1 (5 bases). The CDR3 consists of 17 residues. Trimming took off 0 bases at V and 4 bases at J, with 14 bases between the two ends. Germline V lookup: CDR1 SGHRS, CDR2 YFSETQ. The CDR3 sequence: CASSLVSGAVYNSPLHF. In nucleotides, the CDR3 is TGCGCCAGCAGCTTGGTCTCTGGGGCCGTGTATAATTCACCCCTCCACTTT. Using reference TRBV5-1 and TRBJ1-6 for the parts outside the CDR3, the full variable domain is KAGVTQTPRYLIKTRGQQVTLSCSPISGHRSVSWYQQTPGQGLQFLFEYFSETQRNKGNFPGRFSGRQFSNSRSEMNVSTLELGDSALYLCASSLVSGAVYNSPLHFGNGTRLTVT.

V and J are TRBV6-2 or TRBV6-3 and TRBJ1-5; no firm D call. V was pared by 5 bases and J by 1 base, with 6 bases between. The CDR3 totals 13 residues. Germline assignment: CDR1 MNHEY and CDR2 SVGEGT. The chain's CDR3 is CASSDTSNQPQHF. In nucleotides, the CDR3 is TGTGCCAGCAGTGACACGAGCAATCAGCCCCAGCATTTT.

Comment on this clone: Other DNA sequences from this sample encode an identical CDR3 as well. The CDR3 loop is CASSLGGDYNEQFF. The CDR3, as DNA: TGTGCCAGCAGCTTAGGCGGGGACTACAATGAGCAGTTCTTC. This chain connects TRBV7-9 to TRBJ2-1, with D perhaps matching TRBD2 (6 bases). Per germline, CDR1 SEHNR and CDR2 FQNEAQ (reference sequence). V lost 1 base and J lost 3, with 7 bases in between. This CDR3 contains 14 residues.

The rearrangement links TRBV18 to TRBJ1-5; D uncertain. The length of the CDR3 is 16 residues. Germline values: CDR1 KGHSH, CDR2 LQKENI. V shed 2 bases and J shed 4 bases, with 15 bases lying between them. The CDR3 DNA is TGTGCCAGCTCACCAGACCGCACAGTCCCAAATCAGCCCCAGCATTTT. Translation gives CASSPDRTVPNQPQHF.

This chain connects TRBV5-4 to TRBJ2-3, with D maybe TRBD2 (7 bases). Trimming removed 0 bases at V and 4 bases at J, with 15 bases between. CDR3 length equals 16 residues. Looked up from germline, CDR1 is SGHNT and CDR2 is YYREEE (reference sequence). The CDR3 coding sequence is TGTGCCAGCAGCTTGGGGAGGGGGGGTTACGCAGATACGCAGTATTTT. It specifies CASSLGRGGYADTQYF.